The 20 T cell receptor beta chains in this list originate from one sample, sequenced in a study of cytomegalovirus exposure and HLA in healthy donors. In the PCR, 60 Vbeta and 13 Jbeta primers were used. The data were produced by immunoSEQ multiplex PCR, yet TCRdb's version contains in-frame clones alone and is incomplete. The sample lists approximately 150,000 clones, approximately 80% occurring once. Sequenced material: PBMCs. These receptors were obtained from a woman in her thirties or forties in good health and CMV-seronegative.

The J gene is TRBJ2-1, the V gene TRBV5-3; D possibly corresponds to TRBD2 (5 bases). TRBV5-3 is identified as an open reading frame with a role that is uncertain. This CDR3 comprises 15 residues. V was pared by 4 bases and J by 4 bases, with 15 bases between. The CDR3, as DNA: TGTGCCAGAAGCGGTGGACCCTCGGGGTACAATGAGCAGTTCTTC. Amino acid sequence: CARSGGPSGYNEQFF.

The chain recombines TRBV21-1 with TRBJ2-7; the table calls TRBD1, which could not be checked here. TRBV21-1 corresponds to a pseudogene. The CDR3 runs to 15 residues. CDR3 residues: CASILNGLPSYEQYF. CDR3 DNA sequence: TGTGCCAGCATCCTAAATGGGCTACCCTCCTACGAGCAGTACTTC.

This clone appeared a few times. The chain has TRBV2 and TRBJ1-1; no firm D call. Trimming removed 8 bases from V and 1 base from J, with 11 bases in between. CDR1 is SNHLY, CDR2 FYNNEI, per germline. CDR3 length equals 13 residues. The CDR3 here is CASARLRNTEAFF. The CDR3 bases are TGTGCCAGCGCGCGGCTCAGGAACACTGAAGCTTTCTTT.

Notes on this clone: A read error may account for a junction end that differs from germline. CDR3 amino acids: CSSSLTSNTEAFF. Here the CDR3 DNA reads TGTTCCAGCAGCTTAACATCCAACACTGAAGCTTTCTTT. This chain joins TRBV7-9 and TRBJ1-1; D ambiguous. Germline CDR1 and CDR2: SEHNR and FQNEAQ (reference sequence). CDR3 size: 13 residues.

The rearrangement joins TRBV28 to TRBJ1-4; 8 bases match TRBD1. Germline trimming cut 8 bases from V and 8 bases from J; bases unmatched to any gene: 4. CDR3 size: 12 residues. Per the germline V gene, CDR1 is MDHEN and CDR2 is SYDVKM. Here the CDR3 DNA reads TGTGCCAGCGCAGGGGGCAAAGAAAAACTGTTTTTT. Translating gives CASAGGKEKLFF. The entire variable domain, with the rest obtained from reference TRBV28 and TRBJ1-4, is as follows: DVKVTQSSRYLVKRTGEKVFLECVQDMDHENMFWYRQDPGLGLRLIYFSYDVKMKEKGDIPEGYSVSREKKERFSLILESASTNQTSMYLCASAGGKEKLFFGSGTQLSVL.

The chain couples TRBV29-1 to TRBJ1-1; a possible D gene is TRBD1 (5 bases). The V gene lost 3 bases and the J gene lost 0 bases, with 11 bases spanning the gap. Germline CDR1 and CDR2: SQVTM and ANQGSEA. CDR3 length: 14 residues. CDR3 bases: TGCAGCGTTGACCCTTCGACAGTGAACACTGAAGCTTTCTTT. The encoded protein is CSVDPSTVNTEAFF.

The V and J genes are TRBV6-1 and TRBJ2-7; 7 nucleotides match TRBD2. The CDR3 has 12 amino acids. J was trimmed by 9 bases and V by 3 bases; bases with no gene match: 5. Germline CDR1 is MNHNS and CDR2 is SASEGT. CDR3 protein: CASSDGQRGQYF. The CDR3 DNA reads TGTGCCAGCAGTGACGGTCAGCGGGGGCAGTACTTC.

This clone was recorded once. The V call is TRBV4-1, the J call TRBJ2-1, with TRBD1 identical over 7 bases. The CDR3 sequence is 16 residues long. V was clipped by 3 bases and J by 2 bases; unmatched bases: 7. Germline CDR1 MGHRA, CDR2 YSYEKL. CDR3 sequence: CASSHRTGATYNEQFF. In DNA, the CDR3 is TGCGCCAGCAGCCACAGAACAGGGGCCACCTACAATGAGCAGTTCTTC.

Here the CDR3 reads CASSIQGHEQFF. CDR3 coding DNA: TGTGCCAGTAGCATACAGGGGCATGAGCAGTTCTTC. The genes are TRBV19 and TRBJ2-1; 7 bases are a match to TRBD1. V gave up 6 bases and J gave up 8 bases; unmatched junction bases: 4. The CDR3 totals 12 residues. The germline gives CDR1 LNHDA, CDR2 SQIVND (reference sequence).

The V call is TRBV5-6, the J call TRBJ1-6; a possible D gene is TRBD1 (6 bases). The germline V gene encodes CDR1 SGHDT and CDR2 YYEEEE. The CDR3 contains 17 residues. V lost 4 bases to trimming and J lost 1 base, with 15 bases between them. The CDR3 sequence is CASSQLQGSSYNSPLHF. The DNA for the CDR3 is TGTGCCAGCAGCCAACTACAGGGTAGTTCCTATAATTCACCCCTCCACTTT.

The chain uses TRBV7-8 and TRBJ2-3, with TRBD1 identical over 10 bases. With V trimmed by 5 bases and J by 0 bases, 14 bases remained unmatched. Per the germline V gene, CDR1 is SGHVS and CDR2 is FQNEAQ. The CDR3 sequence is 19 residues long. In DNA, the CDR3 is TGTGCCAGCAGCCCCCCCGGGGCGGGACAGGGGCTGAGCACAGATACGCAGTATTTT. Its translation: CASSPPGAGQGLSTDTQYF.

This chain joins TRBV11-2 and TRBJ2-5, with 15 bases aligning to TRBD2. Germline V gives CDR1 SGHAT, CDR2 FQNNGV. CDR3 length: 17 residues. After removal of 5 bases from V and 5 bases from J, the junction contained 9 bases not matched to a gene. Here the CDR3 DNA reads TGTGCCAGCAGCCCGGGACTAGCGGGAGGAGGGGGGGAGACCCAGTACTTC. It translates to CASSPGLAGGGGETQYF.

The rearrangement joins TRBV7-2 to TRBJ1-5; D ambiguous. The germline CDR1 and CDR2 sequences are SGHTA and FQGNSA. The CDR3 totals 15 residues. The V and J ends lost 4 bases and 7 bases respectively, with 17 bases between them. The CDR3 protein is CASSSQISEGQPQHF. The CDR3 coding sequence is TGTGCCAGCAGCTCGCAGATTTCTGAGGGACAGCCCCAGCATTTT.

The chain uses TRBV4-1 and TRBJ1-4, with TRBD1 as a possible D gene (6 bases). Per the germline V gene, CDR1 is MGHRA and CDR2 is YSYEKL. This CDR3 is 18 amino acids long. Deletions cut 0 bases from V and 2 bases from J, with 16 bases between. The CDR3 spells CASSQDPGPGATNEKLFF. Written as DNA, the CDR3 is TGCGCCAGCAGCCAAGATCCGGGACCAGGGGCGACTAATGAAAAACTGTTTTTT.

Concerning this clone itself: An end of the junction does not agree with germline; a read error may underlie this. CDR3 in amino acids: CASSGARDRNYGYTF. CDR3 nucleotide sequence: TGTGCTAGCAGCGGAGCCCGGGACAGAAACTATGGCTACACCTTC. The genes are TRBV7-2 and TRBJ1-2, with TRBD1 matching 7 bases. In germline, CDR1 is SGHTA, CDR2 FQGNSA. This CDR3 spans 15 amino acids.

The chain is built from TRBV2 and TRBJ1-2, with 8 bases matching TRBD1. Germline assignment: CDR1 SNHLY and CDR2 FYNNEI. V lost 5 bases to trimming and J lost 1 base; unmatched junction nucleotides: 6. The CDR3 has 15 residues. This chain's CDR3 is CASSRDRGLNYGYTF. CDR3 bases: TGTGCCAGCAGTCGCGACAGGGGACTTAACTATGGCTACACCTTC.

Here the CDR3 reads CASSLGRESETQYF. The CDR3 DNA follows: TGCGCCAGCAGCTTGGGGAGGGAGTCGGAGACCCAGTACTTC. The chain is built from TRBV5-1 and TRBJ2-5, with a weak D call TRBD2 (6 bases). The CDR3 has 14 residues. V was shortened by 0 bases and J by 5 bases, with 11 bases between the two germline ends. Germline lookup yields CDR1 SGHRS and CDR2 YFSETQ.

The CDR3 here is CASSFRLAGADNEQFF. The CDR3 bases are TGTGCCAGCAGCTTTCGACTAGCGGGGGCCGACAATGAGCAGTTCTTC. The chain is built from TRBV11-3 and TRBJ2-1; 12 bases agree with TRBD2. Trimming took 3 bases from V and 5 from J; bases not matched to a gene: 5. Germline V gene lookup returns CDR1 SGHNT and CDR2 YENEEA. The CDR3 sequence is 16 residues long.

The V gene is TRBV5-1, the J gene TRBJ2-7; 10 nucleotides match TRBD2. CDR3 length equals 18 residues. Germline-derived CDR1 and CDR2 are SGHRS and YFSETQ. After removal of 3 bases from V and 2 bases from J, the junction contained 14 bases not matched to a gene. The CDR3 nucleotides read TGCGCCAGCAGCTCCAGCGGGGGGGACACACAACTACCCTACGAGCAGTACTTC. This translates into CASSSSGGDTQLPYEQYF.

This clone was seen just once. The junction departs from germline at one end; a sequencing error may be responsible. The sample has other DNA sequences that encode this CDR3 too. The chain employs TRBV5-8 and TRBJ2-7, with 8 nucleotides matching TRBD1. The CDR3 covers 15 residues. The germline gives CDR1 SGHTS, CDR2 YDEGEE. As DNA, the CDR3 is TGTGCCAGTAGCTATCCGGGACAGGTCTCCTACGAGCAGTACTTC. This translates into CASSYPGQVSYEQYF.